These T cell receptor beta chains were read from a single sample in a study of OX40 agonist ivuxolimab in advanced cancers. Only in-frame clones appear in the TCRdb table, and some are missing; sequencing was by immunoSEQ multiplex PCR. The repertoire has roughly 60,000 clones, roughly 80% of them found once; the top ten carry 1.9%. The starting material was CD4+ or CD8+ T cells sorted from blood, obtained in a trial of the OX40 agonist ivuxolimab. The receptors were gathered from an adult with an advanced solid tumor such as melanoma, head and neck, liver or kidney cancer. Both conserved end residues are part of each CDR3. Fields, in order: D gene, V gene, clone size, J gene, CDR3 length, CDR3 DNA, CDR3 protein. D genes are given only for firm matches. Expanded clones get a size class; other rows say once, few or many, or leave the size out.

.	TRBV20-1	.	TRBJ2-3	11	TGCAGTGCCAGTCTCGGCGGTACGCAGTATTTT	CSASLGGTQYF
.	TRBV4-1	medium-sized	TRBJ1-4	15	TGCGCCAGCAGCCAAGGACAGACTACAAATGAAAAACTGTTTTTT	CASSQGQTTNEKLFF
TRBD1	TRBV28	.	TRBJ1-2	15	TGTGCCAGCAGTTACTGGGACAGGGCCCCGGTTGGCTACACCTTC	CASSYWDRAPVGYTF
TRBD1	TRBV5-6	.	TRBJ1-5	15	TGTGCCAGCAGCCAACTGACAGGGGGCAGCCAGCCCCAGCATTTT	CASSQLTGGSQPQHF
.	TRBV6-1	.	TRBJ1-5	11	TGTGCCAGCAGTCAACACCAGCCCCAGCATTTT	CASSQHQPQHF
TRBD2	TRBV27	.	TRBJ2-2	20	TGTGCCAGCAGTTTAATGTACGGACTAGCGAGAGTGGGAGGGGTCGGGGAGCTGTTTTTT	CASSLMYGLARVGGVGELFF
.	TRBV30	few	TRBJ2-3	15	TGTGCCTGGAGCAGGGCAGTGGCCTTGACAGATACGCAGTATTTT	CAWSRAVALTDTQYF
.	TRBV19	few	TRBJ1-6	17	TGTGCCAGTAGTCACTCGGGCAGACGCTCCTATAATTCACCCCTCCACTTT	CASSHSGRRSYNSPLHF
TRBD2	TRBV11-3	.	TRBJ2-1	16	TGTGCCAGCAGCTCTCTACTAGCGGGAGAATACAATGAGCAGTTCTTC	CASSSLLAGEYNEQFF
TRBD2	TRBV2	.	TRBJ2-1	14	TGTGCCAGCAAAACTAGCGGGAGTCATTATGAGCAGTTCTTC	CASKTSGSHYEQFF
TRBD1	TRBV19	.	TRBJ2-3	15	TGTGCCAGTACCCGGACAGGGCCAAACACAGATACGCAGTATTTT	CASTRTGPNTDTQYF
TRBD1	TRBV6-5	once	TRBJ1-5	15	TGTGCCAGCAGTCCGACAGGGGTGACCAATCAGCCCCAGCATTTT	CASSPTGVTNQPQHF
.	TRBV6-5	.	TRBJ1-2	13	TGTGCCAGCAGTTACGGGGGCTTTGGAGGCTACACCTTC	CASSYGGFGGYTF
.	TRBV5-1	.	TRBJ1-3	15	TGCGCCAGCGGGATCGGAAGTGAATCTGGAAACACCATATATTTT	CASGIGSESGNTIYF
TRBD2	TRBV7-3	.	TRBJ2-7	13	TGTGCCAGCAGCCAGGGACTAGCGGGATCACAGTACTTC	CASSQGLAGSQYF
TRBD1	TRBV4-2	.	TRBJ1-1	14	TGTGCCAGCAGCCGAGGACAGGGGAACACTGAAGCTTTCTTT	CASSRGQGNTEAFF
.	TRBV6-1	once	TRBJ1-1	14	TGTGCCAGCATCCTGGACATCTTGAACACTGAAGCTTTCTTT	CASILDILNTEAFF
.	TRBV18	.	TRBJ1-4	16	TGTGCCAGCTCACCACCCCGAAGGGCCCTTAATGAAAAACTGTTTTTT	CASSPPRRALNEKLFF
TRBD1	TRBV7-7	.	TRBJ2-3	14	TGTGCCAGCAGCCCGAGGACAGGACTAGATACGCAGTATTTT	CASSPRTGLDTQYF
.	TRBV19	.	TRBJ1-3	16	TGTGCCAGTAGTATTGGGCGGATAGGGTCAGAAAACACCATATATTTT	CASSIGRIGSENTIYF
TRBD2	TRBV30	.	TRBJ2-1	13	TGTGCCTGGTCAGCGGGAACTTACAATGAGCAGTTCTTC	CAWSAGTYNEQFF
.	TRBV7-9	.	TRBJ1-3	13	TGTGCCAGCAGCTTATTCGGAGGAAACACCATATATTTT	CASSLFGGNTIYF
.	TRBV30	.	TRBJ1-1	14	TGTGCCTGGAGTTCAGGAGGGACTGCGACTGAAGCTTTCTTT	CAWSSGGTATEAFF
.	TRBV5-6	once	TRBJ2-5	14	TGTGCCAGCCGACCACAGGGTTTTGCGGAGACCCAGTACTTC	CASRPQGFAETQYF
.	TRBV18	.	TRBJ2-7	16	TGTGCCAGCTCACCGGGGCAGGGTAGTCTGGGCCACGAGCAGTACTTC	CASSPGQGSLGHEQYF
.	TRBV7-2	once	TRBJ1-1	15	TGTGCCAGCAGCTCACGGGGCCTGGGGAACACTGAAGCTTTCTTT	CASSSRGLGNTEAFF
.	TRBV5-1	.	TRBJ1-4	13	TGCGCCAGCAGCCCACTTTCTAATGAAAAACTGTTTTTT	CASSPLSNEKLFF
.	TRBV21-1	once	TRBJ1-1	13	TGTGCCAGCAGCAAAGAGACAGCTCCTGAAGCTTTCTTT	CASSKETAPEAFF
.	TRBV7-8	.	TRBJ1-3	14	TGTGCCAGCTGCCCGAGGGGGTCTGGAAACACCATATATTTT	CASCPRGSGNTIYF
.	TRBV19	.	TRBJ2-2	13	TGTGCCAGTAGTGTCTTAGAAACCGGGGAGCTGTTTTTT	CASSVLETGELFF
.	TRBV27	.	TRBJ2-3	14	TGTGCCAGCAGTAACCGTAACAGGGCAGATACGCAGTATTTT	CASSNRNRADTQYF
TRBD2	TRBV11-2	.	TRBJ2-1	18	TGTGCCAGCAGCCGGGGGCCTCCGGTTAGCGGGAGTACTAATGAGCAGTTCTTC	CASSRGPPVSGSTNEQFF
TRBD1	TRBV4-3	.	TRBJ1-2	15	TGCGCCAGCAGCCAAGGAGGACAGGTACTGTGGAGCTACACCTTC	CASSQGGQVLWSYTF
TRBD1	TRBV11-2	.	TRBJ2-2	13	TGTGCCAGCAGCTCGACAGGGCCCGGGGAGCTGTTTTTT	CASSSTGPGELFF
TRBD2	TRBV11-3	.	TRBJ2-3	17	TGTGCCAGCAGCTCCGGGAGAGGACTAGCGGGATTGGATACGCAGTATTTT	CASSSGRGLAGLDTQYF
.	TRBV19	.	TRBJ1-1	14	TGTGCCAGTAGTCGGGGGTTGGAGAACACTGAAGCTTTCTTT	CASSRGLENTEAFF
TRBD1	TRBV4-3	.	TRBJ2-1	14	TGCGCCAGCAGCCGAGAAAGACAGGGGTTGGAGCAGTTCTTC	CASSRERQGLEQFF
.	TRBV5-6	.	TRBJ1-4	18	TGTGCCAGCAGCAACTTTGGATCGGGGTGGGGGTTGAATGAAAAACTGTTTTTT	CASSNFGSGWGLNEKLFF
.	TRBV13	.	TRBJ1-2	13	TGTGCCAGCAGCTTAGGGACGGGGTATGGCTACACCTTC	CASSLGTGYGYTF
.	TRBV7-9	.	TRBJ1-1	13	TGTGCCAGCAGACGACAGATCTCCACTGAAGCTTTCTTT	CASRRQISTEAFF
TRBD1	TRBV6-5	.	TRBJ1-2	15	TGTGCCAGCACGTCCGTACAGGGGCCTGGCTATGGCTACACCTTC	CASTSVQGPGYGYTF
.	TRBV10-3	.	TRBJ2-1	14	TGTGCCATCAGTGAGCAACCCCTCCTCGATGAGCAGTTCTTC	CAISEQPLLDEQFF
.	TRBV7-6	.	TRBJ2-1	17	TGTGCCAGCAGCTCTTGGACAGGGACTAGCTCCTACAATGAGCAGTTCTTC	CASSSWTGTSSYNEQFF
.	TRBV5-4	.	TRBJ2-7	13	TGTGCCAGCAGCCGGGACTCTCGCTACGAGCAGTACTTC	CASSRDSRYEQYF
.	TRBV2	few	TRBJ2-5	15	TGTGCCAGCAGTGAATTGGGAACTAGTCCCGAGACCCAGTACTTC	CASSELGTSPETQYF
.	TRBV7-3	.	TRBJ2-1	12	TGTGCCAGCAGCTTAATCAGGGGCGAGCAGTTCTTC	CASSLIRGEQFF
TRBD1	TRBV6-5	.	TRBJ1-2	15	TGTGCCAGCAGAGGAAACCGGGACAGGGCATATGGCTACACCTTC	CASRGNRDRAYGYTF
.	TRBV7-2	.	TRBJ2-3	13	TGTGCCAGCAGCTTAGCAGATCGAGATACGCAGTATTTT	CASSLADRDTQYF